This T cell receptor (beta chain) derives from a study of cytomegalovirus exposure and HLA in healthy donors. As to this clone: Its antigen is not known.

The length of the CDR3 is 15 residues. Trimming at V came to 4 bases and at J to 4 bases, leaving 4 bases not matched to a gene. Germline CDR1 reads KGHSY; CDR2 reads FQNENV. The study ran its PCR with 60 Vbeta and 13 Jbeta primers. TCRdb's table, derived via immunoSEQ multiplex PCR, lists solely in-frame clones and lacks some. This sample yields around 190,000 clones, of which approximately 82% are seen a single time; approximately 1.6% belongs to the top ten. Notes on the study in general: In all likelihood, a cluster of highly shared sequence variants was a sequencing artifact.

The chain uses TRBV16 and TRBJ2-2, with 9 positions matching TRBD1. The TCR sequence derives from a man between 35 and 55 years old in good health and CMV-seropositive. What was sequenced was PBMCs. The CDR3 loop is CASSPSTGGTGELFF. The DNA of the CDR3 is TGTGCCAGCAGCCCTTCGACAGGGGGCACCGGGGAGCTGTTTTTT. Drawing the rest from reference TRBV16 and TRBJ2-2, the complete variable domain is GEEVAQTPKHLVRGEGQKAKLYCAPIKGHSYVFWYQQVLKNEFKFLISFQNENVFDETGMPKERFSAKCLPNSPCSLEIQATKLEDSAVYFCASSPSTGGTGELFFGEGSRLTVL.